One and the same sample provided the 30 T cell receptor beta chains below, sequenced in a study of human T cells and chemical hapten exposure. Using its own MiXCR run on the RACE reads, TCRdb lists one record per CDR3 protein. The sample carries around 340,000 distinct CDR3 sequences, under 8% recorded once. Time point meaning: patch test 1, 2 weeks after DPC sensitization. Documented treatment: therapeutic diphenylcyclopropenone sensitization with weekly scalp DPC. The starting material was whole blood, obtained in connection with sensitization to the hapten diphenylcyclopropenone (DPC). The receptors derive from a young woman with alopecia areata. Some clones in this sample may be carry-over from other donors' samples.

This clonotype has a count of ten or more. The chain is built from TRBV6-6 and TRBJ1-2, with D uncertain. CDR3 size: 12 residues. V was shortened by 3 bases and J by 7 bases, with 9 bases between the two germline ends. Looked up from germline, CDR1 is MNHNY and CDR2 is SVGAGI (reference sequence). CDR3 residues: CASSYKDRGYTF. As DNA, the CDR3 is TGTGCCAGCAGTTATAAGGATCGTGGCTACACCTTC.

J is TRBJ2-2 and V is TRBV10-3; no firm D call. This CDR3 spans 13 amino acids. V gave up 0 bases and J gave up 5 bases, with 4 bases separating them. Per the germline V gene, CDR1 is ENHRY and CDR2 is SYGVKD. The CDR3 sequence: CAISESETGELFF. The CDR3 bases are TGTGCCATCAGTGAGTCGGAGACCGGGGAGCTGTTTTTT.

This clonotype came up a few times. One end of the junction fails to match germline, which may point to a read error. This chain links TRBV7-2 with TRBJ1-5; D gene ambiguous. Looked up from germline, CDR1 is SGHTA and CDR2 is FQGNSA. The CDR3 is made up of 12 amino acids. The CDR3 sequence: CASRLAGQPQHF. CDR3 sequence (DNA): TGTGCCAGCAGATTAGCGGGTCAGCCCCAGCATTTT.

This clonotype was detected only a few times. The rearrangement joins TRBV18 to TRBJ2-7; D is perhaps TRBD2 (6 bases). This CDR3 has 16 residues. Germline V gene lookup returns CDR1 KGHSH and CDR2 LQKENI. V was cut by 3 bases and J by 1 base, with 16 bases left in between. The CDR3 is CASSPIVSGTSYEQYF. The CDR3, as DNA: TGTGCCAGCTCACCGATAGTTAGCGGAACTTCCTACGAGCAGTACTTC.

The chain employs TRBV28 and TRBJ1-1; D possibly corresponds to TRBD1 (6 bases). V was cut by 6 bases and J by 4 bases, with 21 bases left in between. CDR3 size: 16 residues. CDR1 and CDR2 from the germline V gene are MDHEN and SYDVKM. Written as DNA, the CDR3 is TGTGCCAGCAGCCGCAACCTGGGGGGCCTGGGCACTGAAGCTTTCTTT. Residues: CASSRNLGGLGTEAFF.

This sequence joins TRBV28 and TRBJ1-5, with D possibly TRBD1 on 5 matching bases. V dropped 6 bases and J dropped 4 bases, with 13 bases sitting between them. CDR3 length equals 14 residues. Germline lookup yields CDR1 MDHEN and CDR2 SYDVKM. CDR3 nucleotide sequence: TGTGCCAGCAGACCAGACAGCCTTAATCAGCCCCAGCATTTT. It codes for CASRPDSLNQPQHF.

This clonotype appeared many times. Here the CDR3 reads CASSEGRSTDTQYF. The CDR3 DNA follows: TGTGCCAGCAGCGAGGGCAGGAGCACAGATACGCAGTATTTT. This sequence joins TRBV2 and TRBJ2-3; TRBD2 is a possible D gene (5 bases). The CDR3 has 14 amino acids. V was trimmed by 6 bases and J by 0 bases, leaving 10 bases between them. Germline V lookup: CDR1 SNHLY, CDR2 FYNNEI.

The genes are TRBV7-2 and TRBJ2-3; maybe TRBD2 (5 bases). Germline V CDR1 and CDR2: SGHTA, FQGNSA. This CDR3 spans 15 amino acids. The V end lost 5 bases, the J end lost 0 bases, and 12 bases lay between the germline ends. This CDR3 reads CASSQRSPSTDTQYF. The DNA for the CDR3 is TGTGCCAGCAGCCAGCGGAGCCCTAGCACAGATACGCAGTATTTT.

J is TRBJ1-5 and V is TRBV6-2 or TRBV6-3; unclear D gene. CDR3 size: 12 residues. CDR1 and CDR2 from the germline V gene are MNHEY and SVGEGT. The V end was cut by 6 bases, the J end by 6 bases, with 9 bases between. The CDR3 loop reads CASSMGGQPQHF. CDR3 sequence (DNA): TGTGCCAGCAGCATGGGAGGTCAGCCCCAGCATTTT.

This clonotype was counted at least ten times. A far larger clone is only one base removed, so a read error is likely. The chain has TRBV11-2 and TRBJ2-2; D unresolved. Trimming shortened V by 5 bases and J by 1 base, and 5 bases separated the two germline ends. Germline lookup yields CDR1 SGHAT and CDR2 FQNNGV. The CDR3 contains 13 residues. DNA of the CDR3: TGTGCCAGCAGCACTATGAACACCGGGGAGCTGTTTTTT. Translation gives CASSTMNTGELFF.

The table lists this clonotype with many counts. This chain links TRBV7-9 with TRBJ1-2, with D tentatively TRBD1 (5 bases). From germline, CDR1 is SEHNR and CDR2 FQNEAQ (reference sequence). The CDR3 consists of 15 residues. Trimming took off 5 bases at V and 5 bases at J, with 18 bases between the two ends. The CDR3 here is CASSPLGTSFYGYTF. CDR3 in DNA: TGTGCCAGCAGCCCCCTAGGGACCTCATTTTATGGCTACACCTTC.

The rearrangement links TRBV5-6 to TRBJ1-4, with D possibly TRBD1 on 6 matching bases. CDR3 length equals 14 residues. The V gene's germline CDR1 is SGHDT and CDR2 YYEEEE. Trimming removed 4 bases from V and 7 bases from J, with 14 bases in between. The CDR3 DNA follows: TGTGCCAGCAGCCGGGACACCGGATTTGAAAAACTGTTTTTT. Its translation: CASSRDTGFEKLFF.

In its sample, this clonotype was seen many times. The rearrangement links TRBV5-6 to TRBJ2-7; 7 bases fit TRBD1. V lost 2 bases and J lost 0; bases outside the gene matches: 5. The CDR3 runs 15 residues. CDR1 and CDR2 (germline): SGHDT, YYEEEE. The CDR3 nucleotides read TGTGCCAGCAGCTTACCCGGGACAGTCTCCTACGAGCAGTACTTC. Its protein product is CASSLPGTVSYEQYF.

The chain joins TRBV3-1 to TRBJ2-1; the match to TRBD1 covers 11 bases. The CDR3 runs 15 residues. The V gene's germline CDR1 is LGHDT and CDR2 YNNKEL (reference sequence). Unmatched junction bases numbered 4, after V lost 2 bases and J lost 7 bases. DNA for the CDR3: TGTGCCAGCAGCCAACCCGGGACAGGGGGAAATGAGCAGTTCTTC. Its protein product is CASSQPGTGGNEQFF.

V usage is TRBV5-6 and J usage is TRBJ2-7; D is possibly TRBD1 (6 bases). Between the trimmed V and J ends, which lost 0 bases and 2 bases, there was a span of 15 bases. Per germline, CDR1 SGHDT and CDR2 YYEEEE. This CDR3 is 16 amino acids long. CDR3 nucleotide sequence: TGTGCCAGCAGCTTGGGGGGGCAGGCGGATACCTACGAGCAGTACTTC. This encodes CASSLGGQADTYEQYF.

This clonotype has just a few counts. V gene TRBV7-2 combines with J gene TRBJ1-1; the D gene is possibly TRBD1 (5 bases). Germline lookup yields CDR1 SGHTA and CDR2 FQGNSA. The CDR3 sequence is 15 residues long. V was clipped by 1 base and J by 5 bases, with 14 bases between them. CDR3: CASSLEPGSQTEAFF. CDR3 in DNA: TGTGCCAGCAGCTTAGAACCAGGGAGTCAGACTGAAGCTTTCTTT.

The rearrangement joins TRBV3-1 to TRBJ1-1; TRBD1 agrees at 9 bases. Trimming took 2 bases from V and 3 from J; bases not matched to a gene: 1. The germline V gene has CDR1 LGHDT and CDR2 YNNKEL (reference sequence). This CDR3 is 14 amino acids long. The CDR3 sequence: CASSQRQGDTEAFF. CDR3 bases: TGTGCCAGCAGCCAACGACAGGGGGACACTGAAGCTTTCTTT.

This clonotype was recorded at least ten times. The chain carries TRBV7-2 and TRBJ2-3; 8 positions agree with TRBD2. This CDR3 has 13 residues. The junction had 2 bases not matched to a gene; V was cut back by 5 bases and J by 4 bases. Germline V CDR1 and CDR2: SGHTA, FQGNSA. The CDR3 here is CASSRGGPDTQYF. The CDR3 DNA is TGTGCCAGCAGCCGGGGGGGGCCAGATACGCAGTATTTT.

This clonotype was counted between two and nine times. The rearrangement joins TRBV6-5 to TRBJ2-5, with 9 bases aligning to TRBD2. The CDR3 is made up of 15 amino acids. Germline assignment: CDR1 MNHEY and CDR2 SVGAGI. V shed 2 bases and J 4 bases; nucleotides not matched to a gene: 5. The CDR3 is CASSYHQRGVETQYF. Here the CDR3 DNA reads TGTGCCAGCAGTTACCACCAGCGGGGGGTAGAGACCCAGTACTTC.

This clonotype showed up many times. CDR3 coding DNA: TGCAGTGCCCACCCCCCAGCTATCACAGATACGCAGTATTTT. It codes for CSAHPPAITDTQYF. V gene TRBV20-1 combines with J gene TRBJ2-3; no definite D call. CDR3 length equals 14 residues. Trimming pared 6 bases from V and 2 bases from J, leaving 15 bases between. Germline V gene data show CDR1 as DFQATT and CDR2 as SNEGSKA (reference sequence).

The chain links TRBV6-5 to TRBJ2-7; TRBD1 or TRBD2 may be the D gene (5 bases each). The V gene lost 2 bases and the J gene lost 2 bases, with 19 bases spanning the gap. CDR1 is MNHEY, CDR2 SVGAGI, per germline. This CDR3 contains 17 residues. CDR3 in DNA: TGTGCCAGCAGTTACAACATCGTGGGGACGGCCCCCTACGAGCAGTACTTC. Residues: CASSYNIVGTAPYEQYF.

This clonotype has a handful of counts. The rearrangement uses TRBV6-6 and TRBJ1-4; a weak D match, TRBD1 (5 bases). V shed 0 bases and J shed 3 bases, with 11 bases lying between them. This CDR3 has 16 amino acids. Germline V lookup: CDR1 MNHNY, CDR2 SVGAGI (reference sequence). As DNA, the CDR3 is TGTGCCAGCAGTTACTCGCCCCAGGGATCTAATGAAAAACTGTTTTTT. It codes for CASSYSPQGSNEKLFF.

Here the CDR3 DNA reads TGTGCCAGCAGTGATGCCGGGACTCAGCCCCAGCATTTT. Translated: CASSDAGTQPQHF. The chain has TRBV6-1 and TRBJ1-5; possibly TRBD1 for D (5 bases). The CDR3 consists of 13 residues. V was shortened by 3 bases and J by 6 bases, with 9 bases between the two germline ends. Germline V CDR1 and CDR2: MNHNS, SASEGT.

This clonotype appeared many times. The chain employs TRBV20-1 and TRBJ1-5; D gene ambiguous. This CDR3 region has 15 residues. Per the germline V gene, CDR1 is DFQATT and CDR2 is SNEGSKA (reference sequence). V was clipped by 5 bases and J by 3 bases, with 17 bases between them. The CDR3 region has the DNA TGCAGTGCTCAAAAGCAGAACACAGACAATCAGCCCCAGCATTTT. Its translation is CSAQKQNTDNQPQHF.

There are many counts of this clonotype. This chain connects TRBV12-3 or TRBV12-4 to TRBJ1-5; no definite D call. Trimming removed 3 bases from V and 6 bases from J, with 9 bases in between. The CDR3 loop spans 13 amino acids. CDR3 nucleotides: TGTGCCAGCAGTTTTGCCGGCGGTCAGCCCCAGCATTTT. This sequence encodes CASSFAGGQPQHF.

The chain couples TRBV20-1 to TRBJ1-1; D may be TRBD1 (5 bases). CDR1 and CDR2 from the germline V gene are DFQATT and SNEGSKA (reference sequence). The CDR3 is 14 residues long. The V end was cut by 1 base, the J end by 0 bases, with 9 bases between. CDR3 sequence reads: CSARAGAMNTEAFF. CDR3 DNA: TGCAGTGCTAGAGCCGGGGCCATGAACACTGAAGCTTTCTTT.

Ten or more counts support this clonotype. The chain combines TRBV10-3 with TRBJ2-7; D gene uncertain. V was trimmed by 4 bases and J by 4 bases, leaving 17 bases between them. The CDR3 loop spans 15 amino acids. The germline V gene has CDR1 ENHRY and CDR2 SYGVKD. DNA of the CDR3: TGTGCCATCAGTGGTCAGATTCCCCCCTTATACGAGCAGTACTTC. Protein sequence: CAISGQIPPLYEQYF.

This chain uses TRBV7-2 with TRBJ1-4; possible D gene TRBD1, 6 bases. CDR3 length equals 15 residues. Per the germline V gene, CDR1 is SGHTA and CDR2 is FQGNSA. With 5 bases removed from V and 5 bases from J, the gap between germline ends came to 15 bases. CDR3 residues: CASSNRQASNEKLFF. The CDR3 DNA reads as TGTGCCAGCAGCAACAGACAGGCTTCAAATGAAAAACTGTTTTTT.

This clonotype appeared a few times. This chain connects TRBV6-2 or TRBV6-3 to TRBJ1-2; TRBD1 might be the D (6 bases). The germline V gene encodes CDR1 MNHEY and CDR2 SVGEGT. V lost 8 bases and J 4 bases, leaving 11 bases between the germline ends. CDR3 size: 12 residues. As DNA, the CDR3 is TGTGCCAGCGGGGGACATACCTATGGCTACACCTTC. It yields the protein CASGGHTYGYTF.

This sequence joins TRBV20-1 and TRBJ1-4; D is uncertain. Per germline, CDR1 DFQATT and CDR2 SNEGSKA (reference sequence). Trimming left V 3 bases short and J 8 bases short, with 19 bases between. The CDR3 contains 15 residues. Written as DNA, the CDR3 is TGCAGTGCTAGGCTCCCCTTAGGGTTCGGAGAAAAACTGTTTTTT. The encoded protein is CSARLPLGFGEKLFF.